The 15 T cell receptor beta chains reported below all come from one sample, sequenced in a study of T cell changes during pregnancy in multiple sclerosis. Measured with immunoSEQ multiplex PCR; TCRdb has only the in-frame clones, and not every one. This table has tens of thousands of clones, roughly 92% appearing once. Sequenced here: peripheral blood, sampled in the second trimester of pregnancy. These receptors originate from a female donor with multiple sclerosis, enrolled in a pregnancy study.

V usage is TRBV19 and J usage is TRBJ2-1; 10 nucleotides align to TRBD2. The length of the CDR3 is 16 residues. Germline trimming cut 4 bases from V and 6 bases from J; bases unmatched to any gene: 9. Per the germline V gene, CDR1 is LNHDA and CDR2 is SQIVND (reference sequence). DNA of the CDR3: TGTGCCAGTAGTACCCCAAGCGGGAGGGCCGCCAATGAGCAGTTCTTC. Its protein product is CASSTPSGRAANEQFF.

The J gene is TRBJ2-7, the V gene TRBV9; 12 bases align to TRBD2. This CDR3 comprises 13 residues. V shed 0 bases, J shed 11 bases, and the junction held 3 bases outside the gene matches. Per the germline V gene, CDR1 is SGDLS and CDR2 is YYNGEE. The CDR3 reads CASSVGTSGNEYF. The CDR3 bases are TGTGCCAGCAGCGTAGGGACTAGCGGGAATGAGTACTTC.

The chain couples TRBV28 to TRBJ2-1, with a weak D call TRBD2 (6 bases). V shed 8 bases and J shed 2 bases, with 22 bases lying between them. Germline V gene data show CDR1 as MDHEN and CDR2 as SYDVKM. The CDR3 is 17 amino acids. CDR3 nucleotide sequence: TGTGCCAGCTCCTCCCTAGCGAACTACGGGGCCTACAATGAGCAGTTCTTC. Translation: CASSSLANYGAYNEQFF.

The chain employs TRBV7-3 and TRBJ2-3; the match to TRBD2 covers 11 bases. CDR1 is SGHTA, CDR2 FQGTGA, per germline. The CDR3 has 18 residues. V gave up 5 bases and J gave up 2 bases; unmatched junction bases: 12. CDR3 bases: TGTGCCAGCAGCAAACTAGCGGGGGCCTGGGGTGACACAGATACGCAGTATTTT. Encoded protein: CASSKLAGAWGDTDTQYF.

The V and J genes are TRBV7-2 and TRBJ2-1; TRBD2 agrees at 14 bases. The V segment lost 5 bases and the J segment 0 bases; nucleotides outside the gene matches: 9. This CDR3 has 19 amino acids. Germline CDR1 SGHTA, CDR2 FQGNSA. CDR3 in DNA: TGTGCCAGCAGCCCAGGACTAGCGGGAGGCCTGAGCTCCTACAATGAGCAGTTCTTC. Translating it yields CASSPGLAGGLSSYNEQFF.

The genes are TRBV7-8 and TRBJ2-5, with a weak D call TRBD1 (5 bases). Germline CDR1 is SGHVS and CDR2 is FQNEAQ. V was trimmed by 1 base and J by 4 bases, leaving 16 bases between them. This CDR3 has 16 amino acids. CDR3 sequence: CASSLGWGRSLETQYF. The CDR3 DNA is TGTGCCAGCAGCTTAGGGTGGGGCAGAAGCCTAGAGACCCAGTACTTC.

The rearrangement links TRBV30 to TRBJ1-2, with 7 bases lining up with TRBD1. With 3 bases clipped from V and 8 bases from J, the junction kept 9 bases outside the gene matches. CDR1 and CDR2 from the germline V gene are GTSNPN and SVGIG (reference sequence). This CDR3 comprises 13 residues. The CDR3, as DNA: TGTGCCTGGAGCACCGACAGGGTGGGGGGCTACACCTTC. Protein sequence: CAWSTDRVGGYTF.

The chain uses TRBV4-2 and TRBJ1-3, with D uncertain. The CDR3 consists of 15 residues. V lost 0 bases and J 4 bases, leaving 10 bases between the germline ends. Germline CDR1 LGHNA, CDR2 YNFKEQ. This CDR3 is CASSQEGSYGNTIYF. The CDR3 coding sequence is TGTGCCAGCAGCCAAGAGGGGAGTTACGGAAACACCATATATTTT.

The chain recombines TRBV28 with TRBJ2-7, with 7 bases that match TRBD2. V gave up 3 bases and J gave up 3 bases; unmatched junction bases: 5. CDR3 length: 14 amino acids. Per germline, CDR1 MDHEN and CDR2 SYDVKM. CDR3 sequence (DNA): TGTGCCAGCAGTTTGGGGGGGACCAACTACGAGCAGTACTTC. It is translated as CASSLGGTNYEQYF.

The CDR3: CASSQTGHNEKLFF. CDR3 DNA: TGTGCCAGTAGCCAGACAGGCCATAATGAAAAACTGTTTTTT. The chain combines TRBV19 with TRBJ1-4, with D possibly TRBD1 on 6 matching bases. The V end was cut by 6 bases, the J end by 4 bases, with 12 bases between. The CDR3 has 14 amino acids. Germline values: CDR1 LNHDA, CDR2 SQIVND (reference sequence).

This clone has only one observation. The rearrangement links TRBV15 to TRBJ1-6; 7 bases match TRBD1. Germline CDR1 is LNHNV and CDR2 is YYDKDF (reference sequence). This CDR3 is 15 amino acids long. J lost 11 bases, V lost 5 bases, and 12 bases had no gene match. The CDR3 loop is CATSFGGRQGTPLHF. For the CDR3, the DNA is TGTGCCACCAGCTTTGGGGGAAGACAGGGAACACCCCTCCACTTT.

The rearrangement links TRBV6-1 to TRBJ2-7; D not certain. CDR3 size: 13 residues. The germline V gene has CDR1 MNHNS and CDR2 SASEGT. The V end was cut by 2 bases, the J end by 3 bases, with 8 bases between. For the CDR3, the DNA is TGTGCCAGCAGTGAAAGAGATCTCTACGAGCAGTACTTC. Protein: CASSERDLYEQYF.

The V gene is TRBV11-3, the J gene TRBJ2-2, with 9 bases matching TRBD2. CDR3 length equals 14 residues. Germline V gene data show CDR1 as SGHNT and CDR2 as YENEEA. V lost 4 bases, J lost 7 bases, and 4 bases stayed unmatched. The CDR3 loop reads CASSSRTSDGELFF. The CDR3 DNA follows: TGTGCCAGCAGCTCTAGGACTAGCGACGGGGAGCTGTTTTTT.

V is TRBV7-2 and J is TRBJ2-7; D possibly corresponds to TRBD2 (6 bases). CDR3 length: 14 residues. The germline gives CDR1 SGHTA, CDR2 FQGNSA. The V gene lost 1 base and the J gene lost 3 bases, with 10 bases spanning the gap. The CDR3 spells CASSLGPSVYEQYF. Written as DNA, the CDR3 is TGTGCCAGCAGCTTAGGCCCTAGCGTCTACGAGCAGTACTTC.

The J gene is TRBJ1-2, the V gene TRBV7-9, with D maybe TRBD1 (5 bases). Germline CDR1 and CDR2: SEHNR and FQNEAQ (reference sequence). The CDR3 runs to 13 residues. Deletions cut 5 bases from V and 4 bases from J, with 11 bases between. CDR3 bases: TGTGCCAGCAGCCCTCTCGGGGGCTATGGCTACACCTTC. It is translated as CASSPLGGYGYTF.